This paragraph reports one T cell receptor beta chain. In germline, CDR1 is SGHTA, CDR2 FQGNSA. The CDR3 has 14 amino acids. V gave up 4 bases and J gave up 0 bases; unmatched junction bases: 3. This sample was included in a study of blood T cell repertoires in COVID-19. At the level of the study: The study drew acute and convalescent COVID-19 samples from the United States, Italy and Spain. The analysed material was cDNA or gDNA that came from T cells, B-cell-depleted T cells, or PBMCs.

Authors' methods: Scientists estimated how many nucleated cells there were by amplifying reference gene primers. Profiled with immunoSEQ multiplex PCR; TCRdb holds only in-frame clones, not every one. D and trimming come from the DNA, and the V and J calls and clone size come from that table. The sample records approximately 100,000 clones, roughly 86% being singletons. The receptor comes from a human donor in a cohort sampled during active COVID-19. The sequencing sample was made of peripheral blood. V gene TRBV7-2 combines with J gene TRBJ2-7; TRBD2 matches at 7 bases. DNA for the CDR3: TGTGCCAGCAGCTCCCGGACTAGCTCCTACGAGCAGTACTTC. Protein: CASSSRTSSYEQYF.